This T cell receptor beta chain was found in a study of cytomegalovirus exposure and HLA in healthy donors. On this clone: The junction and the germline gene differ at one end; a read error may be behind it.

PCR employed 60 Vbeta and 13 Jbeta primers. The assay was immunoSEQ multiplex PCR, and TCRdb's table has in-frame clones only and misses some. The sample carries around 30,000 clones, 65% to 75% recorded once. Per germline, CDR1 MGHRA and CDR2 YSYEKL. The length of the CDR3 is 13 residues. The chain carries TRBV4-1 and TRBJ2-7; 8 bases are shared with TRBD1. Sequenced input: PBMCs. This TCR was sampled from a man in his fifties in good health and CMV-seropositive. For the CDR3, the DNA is TGCGCCAGCAGCCAGTTACCCGGACAGGGATCCTTCTTC. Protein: CASSQLPGQGSFF.